This T cell receptor (beta chain) derives from a study of T cell responses to AZD1222 COVID-19 vaccine. TCRdb's copy holds only in-frame clones and misses some; the assay was immunoSEQ multiplex PCR. The sample lists approximately 190,000 clones, more than 80% occurring once. Per germline, CDR1 SGHRS and CDR2 YFSETQ. With 1 base removed from V and 7 bases from J, the gap between germline ends came to 15 bases. CDR3 length: 15 residues. Study-level points and caveats: Reportedly, nearly half of unique spike TCRs recognized epitopes outside B.1.351/B.1.1.7 mutations. It was only a handful of AZD1222 recipients who were seropositive at baseline.

This clone was recorded only once. Its target is not known. The sequence derives from an adult who received the MenACWY meningococcal vaccine as a control. The source material was peripheral blood, sampled 28 days after the second dose of the MenACWY control vaccine. The chain couples TRBV5-1 to TRBJ2-1, with D maybe TRBD1 (5 bases). The CDR3 protein is CASSLRGSRLNEQFF. CDR3 nucleotide sequence: TGCGCCAGCAGCTTGAGGGGCTCTAGGCTTAATGAGCAGTTCTTC.